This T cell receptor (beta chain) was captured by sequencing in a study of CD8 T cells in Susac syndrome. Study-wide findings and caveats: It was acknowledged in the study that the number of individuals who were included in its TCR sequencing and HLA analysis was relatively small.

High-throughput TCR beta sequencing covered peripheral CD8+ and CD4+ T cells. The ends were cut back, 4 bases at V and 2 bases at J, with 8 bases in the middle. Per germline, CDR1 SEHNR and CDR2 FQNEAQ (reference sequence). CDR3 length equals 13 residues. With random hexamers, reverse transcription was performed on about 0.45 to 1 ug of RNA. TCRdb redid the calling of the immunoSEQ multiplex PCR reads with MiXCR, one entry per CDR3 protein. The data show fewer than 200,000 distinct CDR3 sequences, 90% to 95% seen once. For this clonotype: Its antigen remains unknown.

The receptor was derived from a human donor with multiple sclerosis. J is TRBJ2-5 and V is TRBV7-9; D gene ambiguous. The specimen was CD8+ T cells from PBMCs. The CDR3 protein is CASSSDRQETQYF. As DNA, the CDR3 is TGTGCCAGCAGCTCCGACCGACAAGAGACCCAGTACTTC.